The rows below give T cell receptor beta chains drawn from one sample of a study of shared clonotypes between healthy human individuals. Method: immunoSEQ multiplex PCR; TCRdb's copy keeps in-frame clones and lacks some. The table records hundreds of thousands of clones, approximately 80% of them present only once. The specimen was PBMCs. The receptors derive from a woman aged 40 to 50 in good health. Some clones in this sample may be carry-over from other donors' samples. The CDR3 runs from the conserved cysteine through the conserved F or W. D genes are given only for firm matches. Rows may omit the clone size; those that give it use once, few, many or a size class.

D	V	size	J	CDR3
NA	TRBV7-2	NA	TRBJ1-4	CASSLIVGLLRNEKLFF
NA	TRBV27	few	TRBJ2-7	CASSLSRRLQGYEQYF
TRBD1	TRBV12-5	NA	TRBJ2-2	CASGFFSKQGSNLVAGELFF
NA	TRBV28	NA	TRBJ1-4	CASSTQTTGDDEKLFF
NA	TRBV28	NA	TRBJ1-1	CASNTGEGYTEAFF
TRBD2	TRBV7-2	NA	TRBJ2-1	CASSLGPYTSGYNEQFF
NA	TRBV30	NA	TRBJ2-1	CAWSVFLEYNEQFF
NA	TRBV9	once	TRBJ2-3	CASSVRGGYWDTQYF
NA	TRBV5-4	NA	TRBJ2-7	CASSGGLSSVYEQYF
NA	TRBV6-1	NA	TRBJ2-6	CASSEALPSSGANVLTF
NA	TRBV7-2	once	TRBJ2-1	CASSRTGSYNEQFF
NA	TRBV29-1	once	TRBJ1-1	CSANWVMNTEAFF
TRBD1	TRBV6-1	NA	TRBJ2-7	CASSELPDRGDEQYF
TRBD2	TRBV7-2	NA	TRBJ2-5	CASNFGLAEETQYF
TRBD1	TRBV29-1	few	TRBJ2-7	CSVEDRGSSYEQYF
NA	TRBV7-3	NA	TRBJ1-3	CASSLTPLTGTGNTIYF
TRBD2	TRBV5-4	NA	TRBJ2-1	CASSSGTSGYNEQFF
NA	TRBV5-1	NA	TRBJ1-1	CASTRDIEAEAFF
NA	TRBV7-3	NA	TRBJ2-1	CASSFGDTTKGEQFF
TRBD2	TRBV11-3	once	TRBJ2-5	CASSLGLAKQETQYF
TRBD2	TRBV5-6	NA	TRBJ2-7	CASSTSGGAYEQYF
NA	TRBV10-3	NA	TRBJ1-1	CAISDPVGTEAFF
NA	TRBV4-2	NA	TRBJ1-5	CASSQDGGVSNQPQHF
TRBD1	TRBV19	NA	TRBJ1-1	CASSIDRVYTEAFF
TRBD1	TRBV27	few	TRBJ1-4	CASSSPGTGDEKLFF
TRBD2	TRBV5-1	NA	TRBJ2-2	CASSLRAGGPTGELFF
TRBD1	TRBV19	NA	TRBJ2-5	CASSADRVRETQYF
NA	TRBV6-1	NA	TRBJ1-4	CASTTGTSNEKLFF
TRBD1	TRBV15	once	TRBJ2-2	CATSRHRGGELFF
TRBD2	TRBV6-4	NA	TRBJ2-1	CASSEELAEAYNEQFF
NA	TRBV5-1	NA	TRBJ1-4	CASSLGQQSEKLFF
NA	TRBV28	NA	TRBJ2-3	CASSPPGQTDTQYF
NA	TRBV4-2	NA	TRBJ1-2	CASSQDSTNYGYTF
TRBD2	TRBV9	few	TRBJ2-3	CASSEWGLAGEGDTQYF
NA	TRBV25-1	NA	TRBJ2-7	CASSETVSYEQYF
NA	TRBV7-8	NA	TRBJ2-1	CASRWDRRSYNEQFF
NA	TRBV19	NA	TRBJ2-2	CASSIRYGELFF
TRBD2	TRBV7-2	NA	TRBJ2-5	CASSRSSGRAVETQYF
TRBD2	TRBV9	NA	TRBJ2-2	CASSVEISGSTGELFF
NA	TRBV29-1	NA	TRBJ1-1	CSGRGPTNTEAFF
NA	TRBV5-6	NA	TRBJ2-2	CASSSSGPLFGGELFF
NA	TRBV7-8	once	TRBJ1-1	CASSLERSGNTEAFF
NA	TRBV9	NA	TRBJ2-3	CASTLRGGFTDTQYF
NA	TRBV18	NA	TRBJ2-7	CASSPGVGPFSNEQYF
NA	TRBV5-1	NA	TRBJ2-2	CASSLGGHLNTGELFF
TRBD1	TRBV5-4	NA	TRBJ1-5	CASSVQGAGPQHF
NA	TRBV18	NA	TRBJ2-3	CASSPDSAADTQYF
NA	TRBV10-2	NA	TRBJ1-5	CASRDINSNQPQHF
TRBD2	TRBV5-6	NA	TRBJ2-7	CASSAGLRYEQYF
NA	TRBV2	NA	TRBJ2-1	CASSEGSYNEQFF
NA	TRBV19	NA	TRBJ1-5	CASSPRSQPWPQHF
NA	TRBV28	NA	TRBJ2-7	CASSTPYEQYF
NA	TRBV27	NA	TRBJ2-7	CASSFGASSYEQYF
TRBD1	TRBV4-1	NA	TRBJ1-4	CASSQVGDRVGELFF